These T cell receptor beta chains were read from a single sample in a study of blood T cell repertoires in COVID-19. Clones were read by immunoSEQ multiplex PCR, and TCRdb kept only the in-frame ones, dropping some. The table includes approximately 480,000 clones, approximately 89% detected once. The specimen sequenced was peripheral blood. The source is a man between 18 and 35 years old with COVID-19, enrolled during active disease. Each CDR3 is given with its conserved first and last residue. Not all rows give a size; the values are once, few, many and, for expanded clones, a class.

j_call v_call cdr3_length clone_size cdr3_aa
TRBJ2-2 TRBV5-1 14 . CASSLKTASGELFF
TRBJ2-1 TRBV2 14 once CASIVQVSYNEQFF
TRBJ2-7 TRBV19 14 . CASTTGTGSYEQYF
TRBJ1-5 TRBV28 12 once CASTTRGQPQHF
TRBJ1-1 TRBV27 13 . CATYRGGHTEAFF
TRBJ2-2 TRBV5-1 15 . CASSYRDRGAGELFF
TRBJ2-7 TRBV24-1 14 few CATSAPGQPYEQYF
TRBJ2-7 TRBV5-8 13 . CASSYPGNAEQYF
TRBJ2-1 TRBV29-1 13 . CSVEGTLGNEQFF
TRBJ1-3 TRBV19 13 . CASTQLSGNTIYF
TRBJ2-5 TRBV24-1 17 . CATSDSRSGGGSGAQYF
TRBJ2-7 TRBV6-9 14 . CASRSGLFSYEQYF
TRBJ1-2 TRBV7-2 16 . CASSYRTVVPNYGYTF
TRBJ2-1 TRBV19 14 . CASSSGSGVNEQFF
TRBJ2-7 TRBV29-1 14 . CSAHWTSGSAEQYF
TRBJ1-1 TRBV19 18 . CASSPILRTGGANTEAFF
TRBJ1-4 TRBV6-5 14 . CASSLTGVAEKLFF
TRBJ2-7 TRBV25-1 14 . CASSESQGIYEQYF
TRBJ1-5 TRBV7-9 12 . CASSPGGQPQHF
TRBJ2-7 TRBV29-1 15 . CSVVYSSGNSYEQYF
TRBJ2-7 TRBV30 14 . CAWRPGLATYEQYF
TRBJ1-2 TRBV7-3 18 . CASSPTSTPRVGIYGYTF
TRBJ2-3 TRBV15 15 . CATSRLRDYTDTQYF
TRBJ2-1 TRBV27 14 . CASKSGGDYNEQFF
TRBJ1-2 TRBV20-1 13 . CSASGTGFAGYTF
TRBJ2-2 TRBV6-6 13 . CASNLGVTGELFF
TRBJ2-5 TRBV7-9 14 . CASSLVVRGETQYF
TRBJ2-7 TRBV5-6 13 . CASSWGTGVEQYF
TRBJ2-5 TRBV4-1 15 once CASSQGQQVGETQYF
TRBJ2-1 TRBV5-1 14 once CASSSTSGNNEQFF
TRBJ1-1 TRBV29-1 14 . CSVGGGLMNTEAFF
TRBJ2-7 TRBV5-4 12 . CASSDRGGEQYF
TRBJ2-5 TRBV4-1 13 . CASSQEPPGTQYF
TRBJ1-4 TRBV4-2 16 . CASSQDEAVLNEKLFF
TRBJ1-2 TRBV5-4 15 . CASSLGLQGTYGYTF
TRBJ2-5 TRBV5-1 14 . CASSLGWGGETQYF
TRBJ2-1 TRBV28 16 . CASRDGGSGGPTEQFF
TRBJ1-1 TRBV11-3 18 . CASSALQVLPPRNTEAFF
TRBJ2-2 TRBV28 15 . CASSFRLLVTGELFF
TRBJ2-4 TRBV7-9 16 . CASSLGRQGTKNIQYF
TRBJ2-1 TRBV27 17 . CASSFVGGTGYYGEQFF
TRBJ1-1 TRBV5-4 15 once CASSLTGHLNTEAFF
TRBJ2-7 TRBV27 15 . CASSFRLAGGYEQYF
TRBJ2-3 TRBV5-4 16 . CASTLLAGGPTDTQYF
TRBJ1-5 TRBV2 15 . CASSEALTGGQPQHF
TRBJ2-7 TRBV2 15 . CAAILGGTGRNEQYF
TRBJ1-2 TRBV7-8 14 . CASSSAGTAYGYTF
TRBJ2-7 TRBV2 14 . CASSDRGPLYEQYF
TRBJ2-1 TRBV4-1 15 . CASSQLAGAPGEQFF
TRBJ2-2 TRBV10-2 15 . CASSELQGGTGELFF
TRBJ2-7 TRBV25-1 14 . CASSEDRGGHEQYF
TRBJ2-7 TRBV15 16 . CATSRDNLAGVGEQYF
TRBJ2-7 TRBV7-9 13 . CASSFGRGYEQYF
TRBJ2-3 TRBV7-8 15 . CASSPLAGGTDTQYF
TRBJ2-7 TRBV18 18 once CARPPEVAGGIGDSEQYF